Included here is one TCR beta chain sequence, with context. The sample originates from a study of blood T cell repertoires in COVID-19. Turning to the study itself: T cells, B-cell-depleted T cells, or PBMCs provided the cDNA or gDNA that served as material.

The CDR3 is 18 residues long. Germline CDR1 reads LNHDA; CDR2 reads SQIVND (reference sequence). The germline V and J ends were trimmed by 7 bases and 5 bases, with 30 bases remaining between them. Original analysis: Cell counts per sample came from amplifying reference gene primers. The data were produced by immunoSEQ multiplex PCR, yet TCRdb's version contains in-frame clones alone and is incomplete. From that table come the V and J calls and clone size; the DNA was used to work out D and trimming. Of some 200,000 clones in the sample, about 81% are singletons; the top ten hold around 15%. What was sequenced was peripheral blood. The clonotype comes from a man between 25 and 39 years old with active or convalescent COVID-19. The rearrangement joins TRBV19 to TRBJ2-7, with a weak D call TRBD1 (5 bases). The CDR3 nucleotides are TGTGCCAGTACCCATCAGCCGGGCAGGGCTTCGGCGACTCACGAGCAGTACTTC. Translation gives CASTHQPGRASATHEQYF.